Shown below are 18 T cell receptor beta chains from a single sample sequenced in a study of CD8 T cells in Susac syndrome. A quantity of about 0.5 to 1 ug RNA underwent reverse transcription using random hexamers. TCRdb re-analysed the immunoSEQ multiplex PCR reads in MiXCR, keeping a single row per CDR3 protein. This sample has under 110,000 distinct CDR3 sequences, with roughly 95% found just once. The specimen sequenced was CD8+ T cells from PBMCs. All receptors come from a human donor with Susac syndrome.

This chain uses TRBV6-2 or TRBV6-3 with TRBJ2-7; D gene ambiguous. Germline-derived CDR1 and CDR2 are MNHEY and SVGEGT. CDR3 length: 13 residues. Trimming removed 4 bases from V and 2 bases from J, with 9 bases in between. The CDR3 bases are TGTGCCAGCAGTTCGGGCATCCCCTACGAGCAGTACTTC. Amino acids: CASSSGIPYEQYF.

The chain uses TRBV9 and TRBJ1-2; 8 bases are shared with TRBD1. This CDR3 spans 15 amino acids. Germline trimming cut 0 bases from V and 5 bases from J; bases unmatched to any gene: 6. Germline V lookup: CDR1 SGDLS, CDR2 YYNGEE. The CDR3 coding sequence is TGTGCCAGCAGCGTAGGGGGGCAGGGGGCTTATGGCTACACCTTC. Protein product: CASSVGGQGAYGYTF. Together with reference TRBV9 and TRBJ1-2, the CDR3 gives the full variable domain: DSGVTQTPKHLITATGQRVTLRCSPRSGDLSVYWYQQSLDQGLQFLIQYYNGEERAKGNILERFSAQQFPDLHSELNLSSLELGDSALYFCASSVGGQGAYGYTFGSGTRLTVV.

The V and J genes are TRBV6-4 and TRBJ2-2; 10 bases map to TRBD2. The CDR3 length is 15 residues. Germline trimming cut 0 bases from V and 6 bases from J; bases unmatched to any gene: 1. Per germline, CDR1 MRHNA and CDR2 SNTAGT. CDR3 residues: CASSDSAGGPGELFF. DNA of the CDR3: TGTGCCAGCAGTGACTCAGCGGGGGGGCCCGGGGAGCTGTTTTTT.

The V gene is TRBV20-1, the J gene TRBJ2-1; 9 positions agree with TRBD2. V gave up 6 bases and J gave up 8 bases; unmatched junction bases: 14. The CDR3 length is 15 residues. Germline V lookup: CDR1 DFQATT, CDR2 SNEGSKA (reference sequence). The CDR3 DNA follows: TGCAGTGCCCACCACTCTAGCGGGGCCGGGTATGAGCAGTTCTTC. It specifies CSAHHSSGAGYEQFF.

The rearrangement joins TRBV12-3 or TRBV12-4 to TRBJ2-3; TRBD1 aligns across 8 bases. The CDR3 length is 15 residues. Trimming cost V 4 bases and J 0 bases; bases outside gene matches: 3. This CDR3 is CASSSTGASTDTQYF. The CDR3 region has the DNA TGTGCCAGCAGTTCGACAGGGGCTAGCACAGATACGCAGTATTTT.

This sequence joins TRBV5-6 and TRBJ1-4, with a weak D call TRBD1 (6 bases). V dropped 1 base and J dropped 9 bases, with 10 bases sitting between them. Germline V gene data show CDR1 as SGHDT and CDR2 as YYEEEE. The CDR3 spans 13 residues. The CDR3 nucleotides are TGTGCCAGCAGCTTGACAGGGAGGCAAAAACTGTTTTTT. Its protein product is CASSLTGRQKLFF.

In DNA, the CDR3 is TGTGCCAGCAGTTACTCCATCGGGAAGGGTAGTCGGGACGAGCAGTACTTC. Translation: CASSYSIGKGSRDEQYF. This chain links TRBV6-5 with TRBJ2-7, with D maybe TRBD2 (5 bases). Germline V gene data show CDR1 as MNHEY and CDR2 as SVGAGI. V lost 0 bases, J lost 5 bases, and 20 bases lay in between. The CDR3 sequence is 17 residues long.

The rearrangement uses TRBV13 and TRBJ2-1; no clear D gene. Matching the DNA end better, TRBJ2-7 makes the J call doubtful. Germline V lookup: CDR1 PRHDT, CDR2 FYEKMQ (reference sequence). The length of the CDR3 is 12 residues. CDR3 in DNA: TGTGCCAGCAGCTTAGGCCTGGGCGAGCAGTACTTC. It encodes CASSLGLGEQYF.

This CDR3 reads CATSRDRITGELFF. CDR3 coding DNA: TGTGCCACCAGCAGAGATCGGATCACCGGGGAGCTGTTTTTT. The chain is built from TRBV15 and TRBJ2-2; unclear D gene. CDR1 is LNHNV and CDR2 is YYDKDF in the germline V gene (reference sequence). The CDR3 spans 14 residues. The V gene lost 0 bases and the J gene lost 4 bases, with 6 bases spanning the gap. The full variable domain, rest sourced from reference TRBV15 and TRBJ2-2, is DAMVIQNPRYQVTQFGKPVTLSCSQTLNHNVMYWYQQKSSQAPKLLFHYYDKDFNNEADTPDNFQSRRPNTSFCFLDIRSPGLGDTAMYLCATSRDRITGELFFGEGSRLTVL.

The CDR3 region has the DNA TGTGCCAGCAGCGGAGGTGCAGCGGGGGTCTCCTACGAGCAGTACTTC. It translates to CASSGGAAGVSYEQYF. The rearrangement joins TRBV5-6 to TRBJ2-7; 8 bases are shared with TRBD2. This CDR3 spans 16 amino acids. The V gene end was trimmed by 4 bases and the J gene end by 0 bases; junction bases not matched to a gene: 9. The germline CDR1 and CDR2 sequences are SGHDT and YYEEEE. The entire variable domain, with the rest obtained from reference TRBV5-6 and TRBJ2-7, is as follows: DAGVTQSPTHLIKTRGQQVTLRCSPKSGHDTVSWYQQALGQGPQFIFQYYEEEERQRGNFPDRFSGHQFPNYSSELNVNALLLGDSALYLCASSGGAAGVSYEQYFGPGTRLTVT.

The chain couples TRBV3-1 to TRBJ2-7; TRBD2 aligns across 11 bases. Trimming at V came to 3 bases and at J to 4 bases, leaving 8 bases not matched to a gene. The CDR3 runs 16 residues. Germline values: CDR1 LGHDT, CDR2 YNNKEL (reference sequence). CDR3 loop: CASSHLTSGGNYEQYF. CDR3 nucleotides: TGTGCCAGCAGCCATCTCACTAGCGGGGGTAATTACGAGCAGTACTTC.

This chain uses TRBV25-1 with TRBJ2-5, with 12 nucleotides matching TRBD2. Looked up from germline, CDR1 is MGHDK and CDR2 is SYGVNS. Trimming took 1 base from V and 5 from J; bases not matched to a gene: 2. This CDR3 contains 15 residues. CDR3 sequence reads: CASSEFTSGGETQYF. Here the CDR3 DNA reads TGTGCCAGCAGTGAATTTACTAGCGGGGGGGAGACCCAGTACTTC. The entire variable domain, with the rest obtained from reference TRBV25-1 and TRBJ2-5, is as follows: EADIYQTPRYLVIGTGKKITLECSQTMGHDKMYWYQQDPGMELHLIHYSYGVNSTEKGDLSSESTVSRIRTEHFPLTLESARPSHTSQYLCASSEFTSGGETQYFGPGTRLLVL.

The gene calls are TRBV29-1 and TRBJ1-2; D possibly corresponds to TRBD1 (5 bases). Germline V gives CDR1 SQVTM, CDR2 ANQGSEA. The CDR3 covers 13 residues. V was trimmed by 8 bases and J by 5 bases, leaving 18 bases between them. The CDR3 nucleotides read TGCAGCACGGGAGAACCAGGGAAGTATGGCTACACCTTC. Translation gives CSTGEPGKYGYTF.

The chain couples TRBV5-4 to TRBJ2-7, with TRBD1 identical over 10 bases. The CDR3 length is 14 residues. Germline-derived CDR1 and CDR2 are SGHNT and YYREEE (reference sequence). V lost 0 bases to trimming and J lost 5 bases; unmatched junction nucleotides: 2. The CDR3 coding sequence is TGTGCCAGCAGCTTGGGGGGGACAGGGGACGAGCAGTACTTC. Its protein is CASSLGGTGDEQYF.

This chain links TRBV14 with TRBJ1-1, with TRBD1 as a possible D gene (5 bases). V lost 7 bases and J 0 bases, leaving 12 bases between the germline ends. The CDR3 spans 14 residues. Germline CDR1 SGHDN, CDR2 FVKESK. The CDR3: CASKLLGVNTEAFF. In nucleotides, the CDR3 is TGTGCCAGCAAATTACTGGGGGTGAACACTGAAGCTTTCTTT.

The chain couples TRBV20-1 to TRBJ2-7; tentative D call: TRBD1 (6 bases). Germline V CDR1 and CDR2: DFQATT, SNEGSKA (reference sequence). V was clipped by 2 bases and J by 5 bases, with 13 bases between them. The CDR3 is 13 amino acids. CDR3 DNA: TGCAGTGCTAGATCCGACAGGATGCACGAGCAGTACTTC. Translating it yields CSARSDRMHEQYF.

This chain connects TRBV7-8 to TRBJ2-1; D remains unclear. V lost 5 bases, J lost 8 bases, and 10 bases lay in between. The CDR3 consists of 12 residues. The germline V gene encodes CDR1 SGHVS and CDR2 FQNEAQ. CDR3 in amino acids: CASSVRRDEQFF. The CDR3 DNA reads as TGTGCCAGCAGCGTCCGAAGGGATGAGCAGTTCTTC.

This chain uses TRBV12-3 or TRBV12-4 with TRBJ2-2, with D possibly being TRBD2 (6 bases). Deletions cut 4 bases from V and 6 bases from J, with 15 bases between. The CDR3 extends over 15 amino acids. The CDR3 DNA is TGTGCCAGCAGTTCGGAAGGGACTCCCGCCGGGGAGCTGTTTTTT. Its translation is CASSSEGTPAGELFF.